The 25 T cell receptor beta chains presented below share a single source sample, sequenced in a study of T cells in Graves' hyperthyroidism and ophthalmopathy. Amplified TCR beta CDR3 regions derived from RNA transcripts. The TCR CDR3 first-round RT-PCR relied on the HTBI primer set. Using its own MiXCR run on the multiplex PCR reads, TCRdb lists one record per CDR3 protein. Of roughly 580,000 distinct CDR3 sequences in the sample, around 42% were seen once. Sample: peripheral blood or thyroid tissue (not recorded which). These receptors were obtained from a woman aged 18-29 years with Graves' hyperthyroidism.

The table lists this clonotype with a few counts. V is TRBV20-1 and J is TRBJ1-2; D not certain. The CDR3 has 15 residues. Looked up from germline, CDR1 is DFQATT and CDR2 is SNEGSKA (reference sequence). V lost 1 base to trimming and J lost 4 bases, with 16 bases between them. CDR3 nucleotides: TGCAGTGCTAGAGTCCCAGGATCCTTAGCCTATGGCTACACCTTC. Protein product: CSARVPGSLAYGYTF.

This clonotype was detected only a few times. CDR3 in amino acids: CASRVQGAYGYTF. The CDR3 DNA reads TGTGCCAGCAGGGTACAGGGGGCGTATGGCTACACCTTC. The chain links TRBV2 to TRBJ1-2, with TRBD1 matching 9 bases. The V segment lost 6 bases and the J segment 5 bases; nucleotides outside the gene matches: 4. The CDR3 has 13 residues. CDR1 and CDR2 (germline): SNHLY, FYNNEI. The full variable domain, rest sourced from reference TRBV2 and TRBJ1-2, is EPEVTQTPSHQVTQMGQEVILRCVPISNHLYFYWYRQILGQKVEFLVSFYNNEISEKSEIFDDQFSVERPDGSNFTLKIRSTKLEDSAMYFCASRVQGAYGYTFGSGTRLTVV.

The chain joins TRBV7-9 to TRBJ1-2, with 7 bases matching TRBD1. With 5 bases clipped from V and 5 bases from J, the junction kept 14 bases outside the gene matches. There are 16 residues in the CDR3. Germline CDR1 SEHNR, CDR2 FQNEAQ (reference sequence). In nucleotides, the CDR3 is TGTGCCAGCAGCCCCAGGGGGGATGCGCCGGTATATGGCTACACCTTC. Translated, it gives CASSPRGDAPVYGYTF. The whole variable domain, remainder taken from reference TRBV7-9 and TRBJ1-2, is DTGVSQNPRHKITKRGQNVTFRCDPISEHNRLYWYRQTLGQGPEFLTYFQNEAQLEKSRLLSDRFSAERPKGSFSTLEIQRTEQGDSAMYLCASSPRGDAPVYGYTFGSGTRLTVV.

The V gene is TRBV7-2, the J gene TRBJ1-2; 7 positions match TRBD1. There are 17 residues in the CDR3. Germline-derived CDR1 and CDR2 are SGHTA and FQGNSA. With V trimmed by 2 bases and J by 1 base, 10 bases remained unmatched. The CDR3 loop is CASSLRPRQGVNYGYTF. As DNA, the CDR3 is TGTGCCAGCAGCTTAAGGCCGAGACAGGGTGTTAACTATGGCTACACCTTC.

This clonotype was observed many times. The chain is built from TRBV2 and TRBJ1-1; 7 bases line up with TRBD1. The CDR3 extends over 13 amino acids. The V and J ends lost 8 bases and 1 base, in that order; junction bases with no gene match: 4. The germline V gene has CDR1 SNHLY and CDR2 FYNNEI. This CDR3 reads CASRQGGNTEAFF. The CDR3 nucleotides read TGTGCCAGCCGCCAGGGGGGGAACACTGAAGCTTTCTTT.

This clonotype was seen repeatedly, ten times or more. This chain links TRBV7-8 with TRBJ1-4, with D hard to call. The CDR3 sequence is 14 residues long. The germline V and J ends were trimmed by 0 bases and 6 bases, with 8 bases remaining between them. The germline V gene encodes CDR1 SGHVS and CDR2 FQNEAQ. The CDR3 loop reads CASSLAPMDEKLFF. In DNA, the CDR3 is TGTGCCAGCAGCTTAGCTCCGATGGATGAAAAACTGTTTTTT.

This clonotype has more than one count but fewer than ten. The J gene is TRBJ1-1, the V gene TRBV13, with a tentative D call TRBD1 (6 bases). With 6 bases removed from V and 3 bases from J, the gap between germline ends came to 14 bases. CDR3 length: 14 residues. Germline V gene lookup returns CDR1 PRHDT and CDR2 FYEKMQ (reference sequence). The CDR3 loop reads CASSEYRADTEAFF. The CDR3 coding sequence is TGTGCCAGCAGTGAATACAGGGCAGACACTGAAGCTTTCTTT.

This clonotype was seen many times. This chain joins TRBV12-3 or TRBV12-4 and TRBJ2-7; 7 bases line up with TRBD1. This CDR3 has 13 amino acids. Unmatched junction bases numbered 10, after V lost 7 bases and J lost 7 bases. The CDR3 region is CASTIRDSQEQYF. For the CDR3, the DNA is TGTGCCAGCACCATTAGGGACAGCCAGGAGCAGTACTTC.

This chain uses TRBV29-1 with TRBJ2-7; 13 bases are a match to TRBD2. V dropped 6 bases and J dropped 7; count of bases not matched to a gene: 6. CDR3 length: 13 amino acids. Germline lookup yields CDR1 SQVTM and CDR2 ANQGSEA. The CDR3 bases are TGCAGCGTCCTACCGGGACTAGCGGGAGAGCAGTACTTC. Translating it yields CSVLPGLAGEQYF.

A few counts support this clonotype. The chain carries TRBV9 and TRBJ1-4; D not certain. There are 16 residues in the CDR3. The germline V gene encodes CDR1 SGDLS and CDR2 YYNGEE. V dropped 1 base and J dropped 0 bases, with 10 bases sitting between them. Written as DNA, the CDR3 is TGTGCCAGCAGCGTAACGCAGGCCGCAACTAATGAAAAACTGTTTTTT. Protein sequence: CASSVTQAATNEKLFF.

CDR3 DNA: TGTGCCAGTAGTATTCCCGGGACAGGGGACGAGCAGTACTTC. Amino acid sequence: CASSIPGTGDEQYF. The V and J genes are TRBV25-1 and TRBJ2-7; 10 nucleotides align to TRBD1. CDR1 and CDR2 (germline): MGHDK, SYGVNS. V lost 9 bases, J lost 5 bases, and 10 bases stayed unmatched. The length of the CDR3 is 14 residues.

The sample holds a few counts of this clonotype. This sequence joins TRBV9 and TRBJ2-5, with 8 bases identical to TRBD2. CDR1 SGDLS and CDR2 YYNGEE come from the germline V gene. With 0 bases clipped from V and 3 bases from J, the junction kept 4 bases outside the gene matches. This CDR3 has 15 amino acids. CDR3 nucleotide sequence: TGTGCCAGCAGCGTAGAAGGGACTAGTGAAGAGACCCAGTACTTC. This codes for CASSVEGTSEETQYF.

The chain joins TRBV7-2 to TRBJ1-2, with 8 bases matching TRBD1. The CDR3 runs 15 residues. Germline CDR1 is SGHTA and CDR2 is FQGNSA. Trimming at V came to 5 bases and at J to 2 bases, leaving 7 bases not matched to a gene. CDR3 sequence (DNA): TGTGCCAGCAGCACCCAGACAGGGGCGAACTATGGCTACACCTTC. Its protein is CASSTQTGANYGYTF.

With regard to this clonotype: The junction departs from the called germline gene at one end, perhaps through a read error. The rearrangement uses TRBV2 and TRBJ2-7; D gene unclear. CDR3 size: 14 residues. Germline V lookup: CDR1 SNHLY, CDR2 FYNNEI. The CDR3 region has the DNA TGTGCCACCAGTGAAGCGCTTCCAACCCCCGAGCAGTACTTC. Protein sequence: CATSEALPTPEQYF.

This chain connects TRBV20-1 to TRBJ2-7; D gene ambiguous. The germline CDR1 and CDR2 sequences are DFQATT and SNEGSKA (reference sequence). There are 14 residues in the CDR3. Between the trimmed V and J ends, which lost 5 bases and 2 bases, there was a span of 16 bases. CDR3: CSASPRLRPYEQYF. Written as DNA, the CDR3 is TGCAGTGCTTCACCCCGACTTCGGCCCTACGAGCAGTACTTC.

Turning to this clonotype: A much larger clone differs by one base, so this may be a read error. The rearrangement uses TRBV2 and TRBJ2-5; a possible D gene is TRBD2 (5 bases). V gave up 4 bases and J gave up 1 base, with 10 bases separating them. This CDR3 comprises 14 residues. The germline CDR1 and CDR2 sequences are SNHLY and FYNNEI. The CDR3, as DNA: TGTGCCAGCAGTGTCAACGGGGTCCAAGAGACCCAGTACTTC. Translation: CASSVNGVQETQYF. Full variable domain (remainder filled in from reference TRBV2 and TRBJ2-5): EPEVTQTPSHQVTQMGQEVILRCVPISNHLYFYWYRQILGQKVEFLVSFYNNEISEKSEIFDDQFSVERPDGSNFTLKIRSTKLEDSAMYFCASSVNGVQETQYFGPGTRLLVL.

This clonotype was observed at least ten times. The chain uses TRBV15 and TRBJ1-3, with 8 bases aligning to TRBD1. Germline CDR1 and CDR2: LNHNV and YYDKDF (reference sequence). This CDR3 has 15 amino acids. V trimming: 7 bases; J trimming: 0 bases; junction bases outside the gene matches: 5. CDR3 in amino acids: CATKGQAISGNTIYF. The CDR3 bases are TGTGCCACCAAGGGACAGGCGATCTCTGGAAACACCATATATTTT.

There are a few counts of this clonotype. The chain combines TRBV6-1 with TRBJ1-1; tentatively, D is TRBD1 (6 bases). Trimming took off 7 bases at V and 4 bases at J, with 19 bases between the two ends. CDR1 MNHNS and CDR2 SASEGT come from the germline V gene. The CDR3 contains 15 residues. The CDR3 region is CASTLIGGARTEAFF. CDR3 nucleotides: TGTGCCAGCACCCTTATCGGGGGGGCGCGCACTGAAGCTTTCTTT.

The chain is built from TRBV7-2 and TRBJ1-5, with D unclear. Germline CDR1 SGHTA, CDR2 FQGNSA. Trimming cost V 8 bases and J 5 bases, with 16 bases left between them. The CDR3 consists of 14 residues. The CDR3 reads CASSTSAAYQPQHF. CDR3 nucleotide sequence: TGTGCCAGCTCAACTTCAGCGGCCTATCAGCCCCAGCATTTT.

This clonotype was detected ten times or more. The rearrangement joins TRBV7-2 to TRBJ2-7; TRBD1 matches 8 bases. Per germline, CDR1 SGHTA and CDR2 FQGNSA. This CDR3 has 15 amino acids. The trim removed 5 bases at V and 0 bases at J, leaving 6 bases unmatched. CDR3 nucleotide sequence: TGTGCCAGCAGCATGTGGGACAGGAGCTCCTACGAGCAGTACTTC. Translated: CASSMWDRSSYEQYF.

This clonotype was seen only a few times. The CDR3, as DNA: TGTGCCAGCAGCTTGGTGACAGGGCATGACTACACCTTC. It is translated as CASSLVTGHDYTF. The chain employs TRBV5-5 and TRBJ1-2; 7 positions match TRBD1. CDR3 length: 13 amino acids. Germline trimming cut 0 bases from V and 10 bases from J; bases unmatched to any gene: 6. Germline assignment: CDR1 SGHKS and CDR2 YYEKEE (reference sequence).

In DNA, the CDR3 is TGTGCCATTCCGGGACAGGGGGCATTAGAGGGGGAAAAACTGTTTTTT. It is translated as CAIPGQGALEGEKLFF. The V gene is TRBV2, the J gene TRBJ1-4, with 12 nucleotides matching TRBD1. Germline V gene lookup returns CDR1 SNHLY and CDR2 FYNNEI. V lost 10 bases, J lost 8 bases, and 14 bases stayed unmatched. This CDR3 contains 16 residues.

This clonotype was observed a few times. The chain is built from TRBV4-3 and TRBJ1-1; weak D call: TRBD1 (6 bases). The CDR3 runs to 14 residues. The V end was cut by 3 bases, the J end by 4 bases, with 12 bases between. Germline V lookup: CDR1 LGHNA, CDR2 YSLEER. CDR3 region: CASSQYRETTEAFF. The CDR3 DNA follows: TGCGCCAGCAGCCAGTACAGGGAGACCACTGAAGCTTTCTTT.

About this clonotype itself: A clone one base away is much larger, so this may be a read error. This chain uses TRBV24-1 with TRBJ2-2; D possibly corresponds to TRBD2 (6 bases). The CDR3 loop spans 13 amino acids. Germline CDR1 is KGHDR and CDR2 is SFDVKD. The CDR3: CATTGGNTEELFF. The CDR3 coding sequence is TGTGCCACCACCGGGGGAAACACCGAGGAGCTGTTTTTT.

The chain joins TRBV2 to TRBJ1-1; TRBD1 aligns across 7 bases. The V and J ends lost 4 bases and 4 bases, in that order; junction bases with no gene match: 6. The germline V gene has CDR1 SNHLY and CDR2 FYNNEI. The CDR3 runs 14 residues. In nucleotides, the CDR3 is TGTGCCAGCAGTGCTGGGGACAGCGGCACTGAAGCTTTCTTT. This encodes CASSAGDSGTEAFF.